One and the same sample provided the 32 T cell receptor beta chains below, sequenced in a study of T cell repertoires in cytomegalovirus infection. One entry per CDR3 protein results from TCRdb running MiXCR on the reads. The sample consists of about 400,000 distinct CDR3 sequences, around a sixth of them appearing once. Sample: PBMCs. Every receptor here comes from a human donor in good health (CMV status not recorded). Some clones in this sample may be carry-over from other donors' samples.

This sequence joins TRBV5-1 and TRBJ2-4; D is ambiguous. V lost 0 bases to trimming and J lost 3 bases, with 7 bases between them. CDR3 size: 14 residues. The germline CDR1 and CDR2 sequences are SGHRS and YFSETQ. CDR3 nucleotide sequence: TGCGCCAGCAGCTTGGGGGCCGGCAAAAACATTCAGTACTTC. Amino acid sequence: CASSLGAGKNIQYF.

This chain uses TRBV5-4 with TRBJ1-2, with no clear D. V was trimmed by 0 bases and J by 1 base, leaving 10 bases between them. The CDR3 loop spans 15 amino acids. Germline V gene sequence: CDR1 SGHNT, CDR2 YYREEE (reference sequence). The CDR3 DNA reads TGTGCCAGCAGCTTGGTCGATCGGATTAACTATGGCTACACCTTC. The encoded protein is CASSLVDRINYGYTF.

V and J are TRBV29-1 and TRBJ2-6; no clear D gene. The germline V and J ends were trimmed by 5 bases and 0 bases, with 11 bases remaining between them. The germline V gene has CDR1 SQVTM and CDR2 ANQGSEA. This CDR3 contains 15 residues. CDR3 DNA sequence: TGCAGCGTTTATTGGACCAGCTCTGGGGCCAACGTCCTGACTTTC. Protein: CSVYWTSSGANVLTF.

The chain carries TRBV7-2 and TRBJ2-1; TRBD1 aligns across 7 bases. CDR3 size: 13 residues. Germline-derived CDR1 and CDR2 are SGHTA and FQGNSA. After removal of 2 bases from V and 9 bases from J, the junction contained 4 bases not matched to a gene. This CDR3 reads CASSLRWDSEQFF. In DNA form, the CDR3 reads TGTGCCAGCAGCTTAAGGTGGGACAGTGAGCAGTTCTTC.

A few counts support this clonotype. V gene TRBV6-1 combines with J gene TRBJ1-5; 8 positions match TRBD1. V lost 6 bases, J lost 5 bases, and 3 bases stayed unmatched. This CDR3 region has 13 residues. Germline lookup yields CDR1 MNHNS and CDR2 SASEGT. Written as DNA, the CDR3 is TGTGCCAGCAGCCACAGGGGGGATCAGCCCCAGCATTTT. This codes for CASSHRGDQPQHF.

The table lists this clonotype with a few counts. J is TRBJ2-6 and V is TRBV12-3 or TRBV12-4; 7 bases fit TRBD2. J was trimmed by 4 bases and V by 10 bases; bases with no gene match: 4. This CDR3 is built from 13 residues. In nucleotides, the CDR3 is TGTGCCACAAGCGGGGCCGGGGCCAACGTCCTGACTTTC. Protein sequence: CATSGAGANVLTF.

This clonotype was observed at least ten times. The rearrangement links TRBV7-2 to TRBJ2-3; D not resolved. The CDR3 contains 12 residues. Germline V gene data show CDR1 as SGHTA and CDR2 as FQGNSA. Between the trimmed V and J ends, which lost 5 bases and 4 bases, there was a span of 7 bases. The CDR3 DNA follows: TGTGCCAGCAGCCTAAAGGCAGATACGCAGTATTTT. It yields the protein CASSLKADTQYF.

The CDR3: CASSLGAGGPWDEQFF. The CDR3 nucleotides read TGTGCCAGCAGCTTAGGAGCGGGAGGGCCATGGGATGAGCAGTTCTTC. The chain uses TRBV11-2 and TRBJ2-1, with 10 bases fitting TRBD2. This CDR3 has 16 residues. With 1 base clipped from V and 8 bases from J, the junction kept 8 bases outside the gene matches. Germline CDR1 reads SGHAT; CDR2 reads FQNNGV.

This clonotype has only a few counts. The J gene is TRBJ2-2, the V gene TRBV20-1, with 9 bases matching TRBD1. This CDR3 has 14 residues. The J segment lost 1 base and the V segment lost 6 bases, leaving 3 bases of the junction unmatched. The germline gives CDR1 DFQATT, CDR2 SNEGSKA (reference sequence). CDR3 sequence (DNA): TGCAGTGCGGGGGACAGGGAGAACACCGGGGAGCTGTTTTTT. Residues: CSAGDRENTGELFF.

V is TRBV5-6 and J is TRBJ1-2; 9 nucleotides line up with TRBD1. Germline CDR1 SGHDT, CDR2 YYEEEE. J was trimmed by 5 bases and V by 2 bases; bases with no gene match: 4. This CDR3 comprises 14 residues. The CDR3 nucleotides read TGTGCCAGCAGCTTCGGGACAGGGATTTATGGCTACACCTTC. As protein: CASSFGTGIYGYTF. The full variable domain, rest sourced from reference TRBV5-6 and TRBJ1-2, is DAGVTQSPTHLIKTRGQQVTLRCSPKSGHDTVSWYQQALGQGPQFIFQYYEEEERQRGNFPDRFSGHQFPNYSSELNVNALLLGDSALYLCASSFGTGIYGYTFGSGTRLTVV.

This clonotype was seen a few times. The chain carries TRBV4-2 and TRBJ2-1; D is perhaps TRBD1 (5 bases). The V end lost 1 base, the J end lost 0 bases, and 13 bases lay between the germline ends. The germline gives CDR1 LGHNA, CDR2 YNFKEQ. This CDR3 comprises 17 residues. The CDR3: CASSQGRGRISYNEQFF. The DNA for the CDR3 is TGTGCCAGCAGCCAAGGAAGGGGTCGGATCTCCTACAATGAGCAGTTCTTC.

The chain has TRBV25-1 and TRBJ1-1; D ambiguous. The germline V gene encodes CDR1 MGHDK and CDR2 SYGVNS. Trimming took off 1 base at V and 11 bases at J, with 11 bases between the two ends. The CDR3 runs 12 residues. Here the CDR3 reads CASSEFEDPAFF. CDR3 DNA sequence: TGTGCCAGCAGTGAATTTGAAGACCCGGCTTTCTTT. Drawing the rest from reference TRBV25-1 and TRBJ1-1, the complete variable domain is EADIYQTPRYLVIGTGKKITLECSQTMGHDKMYWYQQDPGMELHLIHYSYGVNSTEKGDLSSESTVSRIRTEHFPLTLESARPSHTSQYLCASSEFEDPAFFGQGTRLTVV.

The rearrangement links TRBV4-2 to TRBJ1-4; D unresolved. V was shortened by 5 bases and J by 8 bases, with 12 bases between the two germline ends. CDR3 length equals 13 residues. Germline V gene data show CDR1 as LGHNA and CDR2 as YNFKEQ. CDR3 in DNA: TGTGCCAGCAGCTTAGCAGGCGGCGAAAAACTGTTTTTT. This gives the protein CASSLAGGEKLFF.

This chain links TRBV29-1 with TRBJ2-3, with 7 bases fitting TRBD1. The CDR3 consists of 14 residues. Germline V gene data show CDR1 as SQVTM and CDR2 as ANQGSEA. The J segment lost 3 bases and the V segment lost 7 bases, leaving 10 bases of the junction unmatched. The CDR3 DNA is TGCAGCGGTGGGACCAGGGGGAGTACAGATACGCAGTATTTT. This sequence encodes CSGGTRGSTDTQYF.

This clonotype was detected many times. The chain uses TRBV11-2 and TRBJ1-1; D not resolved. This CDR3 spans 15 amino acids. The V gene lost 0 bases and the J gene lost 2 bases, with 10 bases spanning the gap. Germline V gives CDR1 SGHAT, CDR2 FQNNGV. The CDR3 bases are TGTGCCAGCAGCTTAGAATCGCTGGGAAACACTGAAGCTTTCTTT. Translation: CASSLESLGNTEAFF.

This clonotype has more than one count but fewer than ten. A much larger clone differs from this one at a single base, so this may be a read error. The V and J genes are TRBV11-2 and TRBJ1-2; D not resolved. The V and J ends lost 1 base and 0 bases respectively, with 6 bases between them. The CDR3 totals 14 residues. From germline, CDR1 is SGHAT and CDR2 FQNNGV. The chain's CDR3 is CASSLGATNYGYTF. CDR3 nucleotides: TGTGCCAGCAGCTTAGGGGCTACTAACTATGGCTACACCTTC.

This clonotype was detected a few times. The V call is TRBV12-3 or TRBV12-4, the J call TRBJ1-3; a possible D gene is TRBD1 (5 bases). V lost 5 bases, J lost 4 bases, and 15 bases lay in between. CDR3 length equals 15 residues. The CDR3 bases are TGTGCCAGCAGTCCCCTCCAGGGTTTAGGAAACACCATATATTTT. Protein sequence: CASSPLQGLGNTIYF.

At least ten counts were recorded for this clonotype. In DNA form, the CDR3 reads TGTGCCAGCAGCTTATTGCGGACAGGTGGCGAGCAGTACTTC. It translates to CASSLLRTGGEQYF. The chain employs TRBV7-9 and TRBJ2-7; the match to TRBD1 covers 7 bases. Germline CDR1 reads SEHNR; CDR2 reads FQNEAQ (reference sequence). The CDR3 totals 14 residues. The junction had 7 bases not matched to a gene; V was cut back by 2 bases and J by 6 bases.

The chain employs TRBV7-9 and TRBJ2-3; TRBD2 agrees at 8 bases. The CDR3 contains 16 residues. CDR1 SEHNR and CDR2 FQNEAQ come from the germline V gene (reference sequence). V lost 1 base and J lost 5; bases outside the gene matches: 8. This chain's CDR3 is CASSLGSGGPQDTQYF. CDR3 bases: TGTGCCAGCAGCTTAGGCTCGGGGGGGCCTCAAGATACGCAGTATTTT.

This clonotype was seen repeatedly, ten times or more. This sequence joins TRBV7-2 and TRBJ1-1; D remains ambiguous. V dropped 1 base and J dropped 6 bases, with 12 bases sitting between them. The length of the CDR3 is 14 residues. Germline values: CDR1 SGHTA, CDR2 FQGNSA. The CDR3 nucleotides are TGTGCCAGCAGCTTAGGTGGCGGAAGGGCTGAAGCTTTCTTT. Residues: CASSLGGGRAEAFF.

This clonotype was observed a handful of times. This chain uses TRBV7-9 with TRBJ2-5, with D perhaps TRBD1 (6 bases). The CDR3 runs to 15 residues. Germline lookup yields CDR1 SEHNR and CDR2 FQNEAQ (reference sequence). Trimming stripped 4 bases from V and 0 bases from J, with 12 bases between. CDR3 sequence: CASSYRQGYQETQYF. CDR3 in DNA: TGTGCCAGCAGCTACCGCCAGGGGTACCAAGAGACCCAGTACTTC. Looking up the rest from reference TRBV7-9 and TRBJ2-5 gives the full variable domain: DTGVSQNPRHKITKRGQNVTFRCDPISEHNRLYWYRQTLGQGPEFLTYFQNEAQLEKSRLLSDRFSAERPKGSFSTLEIQRTEQGDSAMYLCASSYRQGYQETQYFGPGTRLLVL.

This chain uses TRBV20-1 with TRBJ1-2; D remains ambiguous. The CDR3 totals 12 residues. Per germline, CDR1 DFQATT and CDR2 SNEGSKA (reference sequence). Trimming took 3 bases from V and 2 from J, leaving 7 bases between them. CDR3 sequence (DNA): TGCAGTGCTAGTCCACAGAACTATGGCTACACCTTC. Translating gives CSASPQNYGYTF.

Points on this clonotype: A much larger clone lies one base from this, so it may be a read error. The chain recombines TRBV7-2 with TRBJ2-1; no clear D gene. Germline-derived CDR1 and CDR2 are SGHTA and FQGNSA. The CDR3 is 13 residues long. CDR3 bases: TGTGCCAGCAGCGCCCGGCTTTACAATGAGCGGTTCTTC. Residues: CASSARLYNERFF.

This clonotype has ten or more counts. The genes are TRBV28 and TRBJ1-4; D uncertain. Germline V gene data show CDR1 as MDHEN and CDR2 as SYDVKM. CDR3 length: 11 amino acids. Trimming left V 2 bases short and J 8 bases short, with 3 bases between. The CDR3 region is CASSLNEKLFF. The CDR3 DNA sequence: TGTGCCAGCAGTTTAAACGAAAAACTGTTTTTT.

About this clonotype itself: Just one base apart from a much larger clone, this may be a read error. CDR3 region: CASHQFSYEQYF. In nucleotides, the CDR3 is TGTGCCAGCCATCAATTCTCCTACGAGCAGTACTTC. The rearrangement links TRBV7-6 to TRBJ2-7; D is uncertain. Trimming stripped 8 bases from V and 0 bases from J, with 8 bases between. Germline assignment: CDR1 SGHVS and CDR2 FNYEAQ. The CDR3 has 12 amino acids.

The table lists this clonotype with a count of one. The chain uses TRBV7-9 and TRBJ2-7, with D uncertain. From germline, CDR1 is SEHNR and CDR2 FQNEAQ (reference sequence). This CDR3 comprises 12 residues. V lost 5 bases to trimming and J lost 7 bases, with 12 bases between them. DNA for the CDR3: TGTGCCAGCAGCCGGGCCCGCCTAGAGCAGTACTTC. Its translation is CASSRARLEQYF.

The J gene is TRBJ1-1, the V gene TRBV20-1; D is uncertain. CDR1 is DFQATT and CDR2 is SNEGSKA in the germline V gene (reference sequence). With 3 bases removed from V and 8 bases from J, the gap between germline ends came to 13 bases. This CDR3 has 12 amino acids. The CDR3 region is CSASQSPREAFF. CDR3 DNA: TGCAGTGCTAGCCAAAGCCCCCGGGAAGCTTTCTTT.

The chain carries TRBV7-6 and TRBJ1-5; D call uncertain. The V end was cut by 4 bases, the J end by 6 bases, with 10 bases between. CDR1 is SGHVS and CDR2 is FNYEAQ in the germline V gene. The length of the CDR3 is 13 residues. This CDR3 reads CASSSQVGQPQHF. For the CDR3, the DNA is TGTGCCAGCAGCTCCCAGGTGGGTCAGCCCCAGCATTTT. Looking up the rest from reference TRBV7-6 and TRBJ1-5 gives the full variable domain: GAGVSQSPRYKVTKRGQDVALRCDPISGHVSLYWYRQALGQGPEFLTYFNYEAQQDKSGLPNDRFSAERPEGSISTLTIQRTEQRDSAMYRCASSSQVGQPQHFGDGTRLSIL.

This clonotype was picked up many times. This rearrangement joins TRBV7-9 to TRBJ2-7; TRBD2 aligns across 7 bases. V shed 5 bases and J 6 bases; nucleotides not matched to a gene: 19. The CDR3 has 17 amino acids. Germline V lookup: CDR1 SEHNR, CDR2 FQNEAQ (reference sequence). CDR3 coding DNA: TGTGCCAGCAGCAACGACGGTTTCGGGGTAGCGGGTCTCGAGCAGTACTTC. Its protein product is CASSNDGFGVAGLEQYF.

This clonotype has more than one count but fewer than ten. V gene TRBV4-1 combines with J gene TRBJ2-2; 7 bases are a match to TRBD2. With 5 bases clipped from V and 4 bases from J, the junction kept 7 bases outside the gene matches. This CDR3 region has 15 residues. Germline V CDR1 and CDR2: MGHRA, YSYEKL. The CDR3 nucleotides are TGCGCCAGCAGCGACGGGACTACTGGCACCGGGGAGCTGTTTTTT. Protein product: CASSDGTTGTGELFF.

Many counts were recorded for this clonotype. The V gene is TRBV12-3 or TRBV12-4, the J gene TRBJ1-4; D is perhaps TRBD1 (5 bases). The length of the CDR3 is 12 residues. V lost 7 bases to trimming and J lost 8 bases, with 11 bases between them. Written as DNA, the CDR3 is TGTGCCAGCACTACAGCAGGGGAAAAACTGTTTTTT. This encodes CASTTAGEKLFF.

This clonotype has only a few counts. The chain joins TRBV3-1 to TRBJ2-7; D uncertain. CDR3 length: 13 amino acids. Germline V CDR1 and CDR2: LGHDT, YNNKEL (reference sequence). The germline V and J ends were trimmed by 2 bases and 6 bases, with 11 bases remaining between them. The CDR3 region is CASSQTVPGEQYF. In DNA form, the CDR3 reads TGTGCCAGCAGCCAAACAGTTCCGGGCGAGCAGTACTTC.